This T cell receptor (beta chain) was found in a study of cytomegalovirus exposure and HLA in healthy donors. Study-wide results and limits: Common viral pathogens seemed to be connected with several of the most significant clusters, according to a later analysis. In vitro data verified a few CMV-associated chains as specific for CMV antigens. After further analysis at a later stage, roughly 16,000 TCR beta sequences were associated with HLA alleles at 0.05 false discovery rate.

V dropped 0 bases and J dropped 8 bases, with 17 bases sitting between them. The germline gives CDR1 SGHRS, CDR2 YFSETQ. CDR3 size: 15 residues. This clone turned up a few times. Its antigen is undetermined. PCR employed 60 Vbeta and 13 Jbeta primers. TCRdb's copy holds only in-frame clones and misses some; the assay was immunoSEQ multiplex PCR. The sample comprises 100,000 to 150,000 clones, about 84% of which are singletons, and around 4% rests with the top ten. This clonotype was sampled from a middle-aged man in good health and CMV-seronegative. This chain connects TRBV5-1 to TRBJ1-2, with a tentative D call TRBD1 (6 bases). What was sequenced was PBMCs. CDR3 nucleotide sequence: TGCGCCAGCAGCTTGGTAGCCACAGGGCCTATCGGCTACACCTTC. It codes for CASSLVATGPIGYTF.